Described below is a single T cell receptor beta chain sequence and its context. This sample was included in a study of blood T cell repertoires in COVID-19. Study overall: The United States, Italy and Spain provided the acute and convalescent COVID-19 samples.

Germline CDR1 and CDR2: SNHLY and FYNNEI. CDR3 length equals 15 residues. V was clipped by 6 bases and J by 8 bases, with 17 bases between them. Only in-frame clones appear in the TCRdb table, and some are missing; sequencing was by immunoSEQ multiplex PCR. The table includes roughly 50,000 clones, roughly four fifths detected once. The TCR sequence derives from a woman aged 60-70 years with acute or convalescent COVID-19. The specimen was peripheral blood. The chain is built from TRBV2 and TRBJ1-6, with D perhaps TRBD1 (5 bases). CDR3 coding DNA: TGTGCCAGCAGAGGCTTTGGACATTTTGATTCACCCCTCCACTTT. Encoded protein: CASRGFGHFDSPLHF.